This entry is about one T cell receptor beta chain. The data stem from a study of lymphopenia after photon versus proton radiotherapy. Data came from immunoSEQ multiplex PCR; TCRdb stores just in-frame clones and leaves some out. Among 65,000 to 85,000 clones listed, 85% to 95% were seen once. This TCR came from a woman aged 40 to 49 with cholangiocarcinoma. The sequencing here drew on peripheral blood, taken from a patient treated with photon-based radiotherapy.

The CDR3 nucleotides read TGTGCCAGTAGCAAAACAGGACAGGGATCAGGTGGCTACACCTTC. It specifies CASSKTGQGSGGYTF. The chain joins TRBV19 to TRBJ1-2; 8 nucleotides align to TRBD1. V lost 6 bases and J lost 7; bases outside the gene matches: 13. The CDR3 length is 15 residues. Germline lookup yields CDR1 LNHDA and CDR2 SQIVND (reference sequence).